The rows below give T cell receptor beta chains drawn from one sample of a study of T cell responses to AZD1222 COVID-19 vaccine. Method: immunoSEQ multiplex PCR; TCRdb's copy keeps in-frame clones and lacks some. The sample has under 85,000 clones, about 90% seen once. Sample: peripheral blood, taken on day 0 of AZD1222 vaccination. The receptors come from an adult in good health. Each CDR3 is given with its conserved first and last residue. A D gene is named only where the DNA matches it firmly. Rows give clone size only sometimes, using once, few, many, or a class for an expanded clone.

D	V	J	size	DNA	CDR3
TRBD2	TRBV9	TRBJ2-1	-	TGTGCCAGCAGCGTAGAGAGCGGGAGCTCCCCGGGTGGGTCCTACAATGAGCAGTTCTTC	CASSVESGSSPGGSYNEQFF
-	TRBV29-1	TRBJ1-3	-	TGCAGCGCCCGCACAGGGAGTCATACCATATATTTT	CSARTGSHTIYF
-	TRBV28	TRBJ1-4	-	TGTGCCAGTCGGGACGGTAATGAAAAACTGTTTTTT	CASRDGNEKLFF
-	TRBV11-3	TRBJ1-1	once	TGTGCCAGCAGCTTAGGAGGGGGGAACACTGAAGCTTTCTTT	CASSLGGGNTEAFF
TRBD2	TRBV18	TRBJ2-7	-	TGTGCCAGCTCACAGCCTCAGACTAGCGGCCAGGGGGAGCAGTACTTC	CASSQPQTSGQGEQYF
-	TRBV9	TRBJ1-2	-	TGTGCCAGCAGCGCCGAAGTTAACTATGGCTACACCTTC	CASSAEVNYGYTF
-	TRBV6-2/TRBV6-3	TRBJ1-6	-	TGTGCCAGCAGCCCGGGTCTTCCTCTCAATTCACCCCTCCACTTT	CASSPGLPLNSPLHF
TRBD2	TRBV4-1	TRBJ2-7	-	TGCGCCAGCAGCCTTCCCGGGACTAGGTTAAACGAGCAGTACTTC	CASSLPGTRLNEQYF
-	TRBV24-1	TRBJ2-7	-	TGTGCCACCAGTGATCCCGCCGGAGGGGATGAGCAGTACTTC	CATSDPAGGDEQYF
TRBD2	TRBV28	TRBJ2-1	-	TGTGCCAGCCCCCCCACGGGGGAAAGGGGACTAGCGGGAAACTTTAATGAGCAGTTCTTC	CASPPTGERGLAGNFNEQFF
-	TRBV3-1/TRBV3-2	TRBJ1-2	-	TGTGCCAGCAGCCAAGGGGGGCGTAACTATGGCTACACCTTC	CASSQGGRNYGYTF
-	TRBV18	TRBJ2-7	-	TGTGCCAGCTCACCACCGCTGGGGGAGCAGTACTTC	CASSPPLGEQYF
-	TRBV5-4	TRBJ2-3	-	TGTGCCAGCAGCGCGGACGCCAATACGCAGTATTTT	CASSADANTQYF
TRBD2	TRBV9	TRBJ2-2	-	TGTGCCAGCTCTAGCGGGAGGGGCGGGGAGCTGTTTTTT	CASSSGRGGELFF
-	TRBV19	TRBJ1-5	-	TGTGCCAGTAGTGCGCAGGGAGGCACCCAGCATTTT	CASSAQGGTQHF
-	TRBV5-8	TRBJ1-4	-	TGTGCCAGCAGCTTTCGGCAGGGAGGTGAAAAACTGTTTTTT	CASSFRQGGEKLFF
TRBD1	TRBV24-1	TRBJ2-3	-	TGTGCCACCAGTGAACGGGGACAGGGGCCAGATACGCAGTATTTT	CATSERGQGPDTQYF
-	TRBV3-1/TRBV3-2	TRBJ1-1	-	TGTGCCAGCAGCCAAAGACAAGCTAACACTGAAGCTTTCTTT	CASSQRQANTEAFF
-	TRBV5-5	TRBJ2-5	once	TGTGCCAGCAGCTTTAACAGCCAAGAGACCCAGTACTTC	CASSFNSQETQYF
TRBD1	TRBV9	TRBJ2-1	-	TGTGCCAGCAGCCTGAGGGACAGTCTAAATGAGCAGTTCTTC	CASSLRDSLNEQFF
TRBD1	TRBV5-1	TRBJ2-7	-	TGCGCCAGCAGCTCGTTACAGGGGGCCCCCTACGAGCAGTACTTC	CASSSLQGAPYEQYF
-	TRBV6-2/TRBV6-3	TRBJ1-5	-	TGTGCCAGCAGTAAACAAGGAGTGGAGGTCAATCAGCCCCAGCATTTT	CASSKQGVEVNQPQHF
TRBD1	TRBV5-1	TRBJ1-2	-	TGCGCCAGCAGCTCGGAGGGGACAGGGGAGTGGAGCGGCTACACCTTC	CASSSEGTGEWSGYTF
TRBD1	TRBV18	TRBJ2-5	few	TGTGCCAGCTCTCCCTCGACAGGGATACTTCAAGAGACCCAGTACTTC	CASSPSTGILQETQYF
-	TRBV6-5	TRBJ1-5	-	TGTGCCAGCAGTTATTCAGGGTTGAACCAGCCCCAGCATTTT	CASSYSGLNQPQHF
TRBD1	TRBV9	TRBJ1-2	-	TGTGCCAGCAGCTCCGGGACAGGGGGAGGCTACACCTTC	CASSSGTGGGYTF
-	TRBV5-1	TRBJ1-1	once	TGCGCCAGCAGCCCCCGGTGGAGAACCACCGGGGTAAACCCTGAAGCTTTCTTT	CASSPRWRTTGVNPEAFF
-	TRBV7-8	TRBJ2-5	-	TGTGCCAGCAGCCTCGGGACTGCCGGCCAAGAGACCCAGTACTTC	CASSLGTAGQETQYF
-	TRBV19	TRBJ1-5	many	TGTGCCAGTAGTGTCCCCTCGAAGGGTAATCAGCCCCAGCATTTT	CASSVPSKGNQPQHF
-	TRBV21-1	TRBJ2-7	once	TGTGCCAGCAGTACAGCAGGGGCCCCCTACTACGAGCAGTACTTC	CASSTAGAPYYEQYF
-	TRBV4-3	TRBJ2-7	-	TGCGCCAGCAGCCCGAATGTTCGGGACTCGAGCTCCTACGAGCAGTACTTC	CASSPNVRDSSSYEQYF
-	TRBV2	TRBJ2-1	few	TGTGCCAGCAGCGCCCAGGTAGCGCCTGAGCAGTTCTTC	CASSAQVAPEQFF
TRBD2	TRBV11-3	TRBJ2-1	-	TGTGCCAGCAGCCCTCGACTAGCGGGACTCAGTTCTGAGCAGTTCTTC	CASSPRLAGLSSEQFF
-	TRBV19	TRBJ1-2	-	TGTGCCAGTAGTCCGGGGGCCGGATACTATGGCTACACCTTC	CASSPGAGYYGYTF
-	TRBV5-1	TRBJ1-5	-	TGCGCCAGCAGCTTGGAGCCCGGGGGATACAATCAGCCCCAGCATTTT	CASSLEPGGYNQPQHF
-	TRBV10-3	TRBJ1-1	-	TGTGCCATCAATCCGGGGACCCACACTGAAGCTTTCTTT	CAINPGTHTEAFF
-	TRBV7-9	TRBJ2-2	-	TGTGCCAGCAACCCTCTTCCTGCCGGGACCCCGAGGGCCGGGGAGCTGTTTTTT	CASNPLPAGTPRAGELFF
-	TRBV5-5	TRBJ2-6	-	TGTGCCAGCAGCTTGTCCCACTTCTCTGGGGCCAACGTCCTGACTTTC	CASSLSHFSGANVLTF
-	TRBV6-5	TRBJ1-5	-	TGTGCCAGCAGTTACAGGGGCGGTCAGCCCCAGCATTTT	CASSYRGGQPQHF
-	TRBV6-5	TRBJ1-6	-	TGTGCCAGCAGGAAAGACTTAACTGGGTACACCCTCCACTTT	CASRKDLTGYTLHF
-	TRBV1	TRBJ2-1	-	TGCACCAGCAGTCGACCGGGACTAGGTTACAATGAGCAGTTCTTC	CTSSRPGLGYNEQFF
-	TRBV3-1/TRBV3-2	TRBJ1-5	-	TGTGCCAGCAGCCAAGGGCCAGGGGCCTATCAGCCCCAGCATTTT	CASSQGPGAYQPQHF
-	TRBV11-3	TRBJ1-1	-	TGTGCCAGCAGCTTAGGGACGTGGGGCACTGAAGCTTTCTTT	CASSLGTWGTEAFF
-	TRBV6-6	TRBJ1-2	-	TGTGCCAGCAGTCCTCCCAGAATTGATGGCTACACCTTC	CASSPPRIDGYTF
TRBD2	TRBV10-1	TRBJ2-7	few	TGCGCCAGCAGCTCCGGGACTAGCGGTACCTACGAGCAGTACTTC	CASSSGTSGTYEQYF
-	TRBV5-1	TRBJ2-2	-	TGCGCCAGCAGCTTGGCGACCACCGGGGAGCTGTTTTTT	CASSLATTGELFF
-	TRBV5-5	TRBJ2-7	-	TGTGCCAGCAGCGGTTGGGGGGAGAGAGGGAACGAGCAGTACTTC	CASSGWGERGNEQYF
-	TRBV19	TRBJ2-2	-	TGTGCCAGTAGTTCGGGAGCGTCGACCGGGGAGCTGTTTTTT	CASSSGASTGELFF
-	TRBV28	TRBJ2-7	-	TGTGCCAGCAGCGGCGCGGGGCCTAGGGGCGAGCAGTACTTC	CASSGAGPRGEQYF